The 27 T cell receptor beta chains below were found in one sample sequenced in a study of regulatory T cells in long-lasting Graves disease. Specified time point: persistent/refractory GD, antithyroid drugs over 5 years with positive TRAb. TCR sequences were obtained from RNA taken from PBMCs. Combining iRepertoire HTBI primers with Arm-PCR of CDR3 regions, the authors built TCR beta libraries. TCRdb processed the multiplex PCR reads anew with MiXCR; each CDR3 protein has one entry. The repertoire holds fewer than 550,000 distinct CDR3 sequences, with approximately 21% as singletons. The sample was peripheral blood mononuclear cells (PBMCs), taken when the disease was refractory, from a patient treated with antithyroid drugs. Receptors were obtained from a female donor with Graves disease.

This clonotype occurred a few times. The rearrangement joins TRBV7-2 to TRBJ1-5; no firm D call. CDR1 and CDR2 from the germline V gene are SGHTA and FQGNSA. V was trimmed by 2 bases and J by 6 bases, leaving 14 bases between them. This CDR3 is built from 15 residues. As DNA, the CDR3 is TGTGCCAGCAGCTTATATTATTCAGCAGGTCAGCCCCAGCATTTT. Its protein is CASSLYYSAGQPQHF.

In its sample, this clonotype was seen a few times. One end of the junction does not line up with germline, which may come from a read error. This chain connects TRBV28 to TRBJ1-5; a weak D match, TRBD1 (5 bases). Germline V gene data show CDR1 as MDHEN and CDR2 as SYDVKM. This CDR3 is built from 15 residues. The DNA for the CDR3 is TGTGCCAACAGTCCCCCCCGGGGGGTTAATCAGCCCCAGCATTTT. This gives the protein CANSPPRGVNQPQHF.

This clonotype turned up a few times. The chain combines TRBV2 with TRBJ2-1; TRBD1 matches at 8 bases. The CDR3 is 15 residues long. V was pared by 6 bases and J by 0 bases, with 4 bases of the junction left unmatched. CDR1 and CDR2 from the germline V gene are SNHLY and FYNNEI. The CDR3 is CASRIDRGSYNEQFF. The CDR3 DNA sequence: TGTGCCAGCAGGATAGACAGGGGCTCCTACAATGAGCAGTTCTTC.

The chain employs TRBV20-1 and TRBJ2-5; 13 bases are shared with TRBD2. Trimming at V came to 3 bases and at J to 4 bases, leaving 8 bases not matched to a gene. This CDR3 is built from 16 residues. Germline V CDR1 and CDR2: DFQATT, SNEGSKA (reference sequence). CDR3 DNA: TGCAGTGCTAGCCTACTCGGACTAGCGGGAGTAGAGACCCAGTACTTC. Translated, it gives CSASLLGLAGVETQYF.

J is TRBJ2-2 and V is TRBV7-9, with 7 bases aligning to TRBD1. V gave up 0 bases and J gave up 1 base; unmatched junction bases: 11. CDR3 length: 19 residues. Germline V gene data show CDR1 as SEHNR and CDR2 as FQNEAQ (reference sequence). The CDR3 nucleotides read TGTGCCAGCAGCTTAGCGTTTAAAAGTTGGACAGGGAACACCGGGGAGCTGTTTTTT. It encodes CASSLAFKSWTGNTGELFF.

This clonotype was seen ten or more times. The chain employs TRBV19 and TRBJ1-1; D is unresolved. CDR3 length: 13 amino acids. Germline V gives CDR1 LNHDA, CDR2 SQIVND (reference sequence). V lost 5 bases, J lost 5 bases, and 12 bases lay in between. The CDR3 region has the DNA TGTGCCAGTAGTCCATATGGACCGACTGAAGCTTTCTTT. This sequence encodes CASSPYGPTEAFF. The full variable domain, rest sourced from reference TRBV19 and TRBJ1-1, is DGGITQSPKYLFRKEGQNVTLSCEQNLNHDAMYWYRQDPGQGLRLIYYSQIVNDFQKGDIAEGYSVSREKKESFPLTVTSAQKNPTAFYLCASSPYGPTEAFFGQGTRLTVV.

Many counts were recorded for this clonotype. The chain has TRBV7-9 and TRBJ1-2; tentative D call: TRBD1 (6 bases). Germline CDR1 is SEHNR and CDR2 is FQNEAQ (reference sequence). With 3 bases removed from V and 7 bases from J, the gap between germline ends came to 12 bases. The CDR3 is 13 residues long. The chain's CDR3 is CASSFTGTGGYTF. The CDR3 nucleotides are TGTGCCAGCAGCTTTACAGGGACGGGTGGCTACACCTTC.

Worth noting for this clonotype: A junction boundary mismatches the germline segment, possibly from a read error. J is TRBJ2-1 and V is TRBV7-7; D gene uncertain. Germline CDR1 SSHAT, CDR2 FNYEAQ (reference sequence). The CDR3 consists of 13 residues. The CDR3 spells CASSFGQTNEQFF. The CDR3 coding sequence is TGTGCTAGCAGCTTTGGGCAGACCAATGAGCAGTTCTTC.

In this sample, this clonotype turned up once. At one end, the junction sequence differs from germline, possibly due to a read error. This chain connects TRBV11-1 to TRBJ2-2, with a weak D call TRBD2 (5 bases). CDR1 is SGHAT and CDR2 is FQDESV in the germline V gene (reference sequence). This CDR3 contains 14 residues. As DNA, the CDR3 is TGTGCCAGCAGCTTAAGACAAAACACCGGGGAGCTGCTTTTT. Translated: CASSLRQNTGELLF.

This clonotype was detected many times. The rearrangement links TRBV12-3 or TRBV12-4 to TRBJ2-5, with D unresolved. The V and J ends lost 3 bases and 10 bases respectively, with 12 bases between them. This CDR3 comprises 12 residues. In DNA form, the CDR3 reads TGTGCCAGCAGTTTGAGATATATCGACCAGTACTTC. Its protein is CASSLRYIDQYF.

This chain connects TRBV2 to TRBJ1-2; 9 bases are a match to TRBD1. CDR3 size: 15 residues. With 4 bases clipped from V and 1 base from J, the junction kept 4 bases outside the gene matches. CDR1 and CDR2 (germline): SNHLY, FYNNEI. Written as DNA, the CDR3 is TGTGCCAGCAGTGGGACAGGGGCACGTAACTATGGCTACACCTTC. It is translated as CASSGTGARNYGYTF.

This chain uses TRBV5-5 with TRBJ1-2; 8 bases fit TRBD1. Germline CDR1 and CDR2: SGHKS and YYEKEE (reference sequence). The trim removed 4 bases at V and 7 bases at J, leaving 9 bases unmatched. The CDR3 sequence is 14 residues long. The DNA of the CDR3 is TGTGCCAGCAGCCGAGGACAGGGAGTCTTTGGCTACACCTTC. Its protein is CASSRGQGVFGYTF.

This clonotype was seen ten or more times. The chain joins TRBV6-2 or TRBV6-3 to TRBJ1-5; D perhaps matches TRBD1 (5 bases). V was cut by 4 bases and J by 5 bases, with 12 bases left in between. CDR1 and CDR2 (germline): MNHEY, SVGEGT. This CDR3 has 14 residues. The CDR3 DNA follows: TGTGCCAGCAGTTCCGGGACTAAATATCAGCCCCAGCATTTT. It translates to CASSSGTKYQPQHF.

Only a few counts were recorded for this clonotype. A read error may be the cause here, since a much bigger clone is one base away. The rearrangement uses TRBV6-4 and TRBJ1-2; D not certain. This CDR3 spans 15 amino acids. Per germline, CDR1 MRHNA and CDR2 SNTAGT. The V end lost 6 bases, the J end lost 8 bases, and 22 bases lay between the germline ends. The CDR3 spells CASSDTTDLPPGYTF. In DNA, the CDR3 is TGTGCCAGCAGCGATACCACGGACCTTCCTCCGGGCTACACCTTC.

This clonotype was observed a few times. This chain connects TRBV19 to TRBJ1-1; no definite D call. Trimming cost V 0 bases and J 6 bases, with 11 bases left between them. The CDR3 length is 14 residues. From germline, CDR1 is LNHDA and CDR2 SQIVND (reference sequence). CDR3 loop: CASSIDGQVAEAFF. In nucleotides, the CDR3 is TGTGCCAGTAGTATAGACGGGCAGGTGGCTGAAGCTTTCTTT. Together with reference TRBV19 and TRBJ1-1, the CDR3 gives the full variable domain: DGGITQSPKYLFRKEGQNVTLSCEQNLNHDAMYWYRQDPGQGLRLIYYSQIVNDFQKGDIAEGYSVSREKKESFPLTVTSAQKNPTAFYLCASSIDGQVAEAFFGQGTRLTVV.

The gene calls are TRBV19 and TRBJ1-2; TRBD1 aligns across 7 bases. This CDR3 region has 15 residues. Per germline, CDR1 LNHDA and CDR2 SQIVND (reference sequence). V dropped 5 bases and J dropped 2; count of bases not matched to a gene: 8. In DNA form, the CDR3 reads TGTGCCAGTAGTCCCGAGGACAGGACAAACTATGGCTACACCTTC. Amino acids: CASSPEDRTNYGYTF.

Only a few counts were recorded for this clonotype. The V gene is TRBV7-9, the J gene TRBJ2-2; either TRBD1 or TRBD2 may fit D (5 bases each). The CDR3 contains 11 residues. The V and J ends lost 8 bases and 7 bases respectively, with 8 bases between them. Germline V gene data show CDR1 as SEHNR and CDR2 as FQNEAQ (reference sequence). CDR3 in amino acids: CASQGRGELFF. The CDR3 nucleotides are TGTGCCAGCCAGGGACGCGGGGAGCTGTTTTTT.

The V call is TRBV20-1, the J call TRBJ2-7; tentative D call: TRBD1 (6 bases). Germline CDR1 is DFQATT and CDR2 is SNEGSKA (reference sequence). The CDR3 loop spans 12 amino acids. V dropped 4 bases and J dropped 4 bases, with 11 bases sitting between them. CDR3 nucleotides: TGCAGTGCTATTCTACAGGGATACGAGCAGTACTTC. The encoded protein is CSAILQGYEQYF.

The genes are TRBV28 and TRBJ2-3, with D unclear. Germline V gene sequence: CDR1 MDHEN, CDR2 SYDVKM. Deletions cut 7 bases from V and 0 bases from J, with 17 bases between. CDR3 length equals 16 residues. Written as DNA, the CDR3 is TGTGCCAGCACCCCCCCAAGGGTTTCGAGCACAGATACGCAGTATTTT. It is translated as CASTPPRVSSTDTQYF. Based on the CDR3 plus reference TRBV28 and TRBJ2-3, the full variable domain is DVKVTQSSRYLVKRTGEKVFLECVQDMDHENMFWYRQDPGLGLRLIYFSYDVKMKEKGDIPEGYSVSREKKERFSLILESASTNQTSMYLCASTPPRVSSTDTQYFGPGTRLTVL.

The J gene is TRBJ1-6, the V gene TRBV20-1, with 8 bases fitting TRBD1. CDR1 is DFQATT and CDR2 is SNEGSKA in the germline V gene (reference sequence). J gave up 0 bases and V 5 bases, and 6 bases lay outside the gene matches. The CDR3 is 16 amino acids. The CDR3 nucleotides are TGCAGTGCTCCGGACAGGGCGAGCTCCTATAATTCACCCCTCCACTTT. This encodes CSAPDRASSYNSPLHF.

This clonotype was picked up a small number of times. The chain couples TRBV29-1 to TRBJ2-2, with 7 bases matching TRBD1. Trimming took 6 bases from V and 6 from J; bases not matched to a gene: 10. In germline, CDR1 is SQVTM, CDR2 ANQGSEA. CDR3 length: 14 amino acids. CDR3 DNA sequence: TGCAGCGTGATCCCGGGACAGACCGCCGGGGAGCTGTTTTTT. Residues: CSVIPGQTAGELFF.

In this sample, this clonotype turned up many times. This sequence joins TRBV6-2 or TRBV6-3 and TRBJ2-5; D is ambiguous. This CDR3 contains 13 residues. V lost 6 bases and J lost 5, with 13 bases in between. Germline V lookup: CDR1 MNHEY, CDR2 SVGEGT. The CDR3, as DNA: TGTGCCAGCAGGGAGACACCCTCGGAGACCCAGTACTTC. This sequence encodes CASRETPSETQYF.

This rearrangement joins TRBV4-2 to TRBJ2-7, with 15 positions matching TRBD2. With 2 bases clipped from V and 8 bases from J, the junction kept 10 bases outside the gene matches. Germline V gene sequence: CDR1 LGHNA, CDR2 YNFKEQ. The CDR3 spans 17 residues. CDR3 region: CASSQSGTSGRFNKQYF. The DNA for the CDR3 is TGTGCCAGCAGCCAATCGGGGACTAGCGGGAGGTTTAACAAGCAGTACTTC.

This clonotype came up many times. The chain carries TRBV11-2 and TRBJ2-7; D is perhaps TRBD1 (7 bases). The CDR3 loop spans 13 amino acids. Trimming took 6 bases from V and 4 from J, leaving 13 bases between them. Germline V CDR1 and CDR2: SGHAT, FQNNGV. CDR3 in amino acids: CASSTTGTYEQYF. CDR3 DNA: TGTGCCAGCAGTACGACAGGGACTTACGAGCAGTACTTC. Full variable domain (remainder filled in from reference TRBV11-2 and TRBJ2-7): EAGVAQSPRYKIIEKRQSVAFWCNPISGHATLYWYQQILGQGPKLLIQFQNNGVVDDSQLPKDRFSAERLKGVDSTLKIQPAKLEDSAVYLCASSTTGTYEQYFGPGTRLTVT.

Ten or more counts support this clonotype. The chain carries TRBV6-5 and TRBJ2-7; possibly TRBD2 for D (8 bases). The CDR3 is made up of 15 amino acids. The V end was cut by 3 bases, the J end by 6 bases, with 18 bases between. Germline loops: CDR1 MNHEY, CDR2 SVGAGI. CDR3 in DNA: TGTGCCAGCAGTTATAGCGGGACAGAGCATTTCGAGCAGTACTTC. Protein product: CASSYSGTEHFEQYF.

About this clonotype: A much bigger clone sits one base away, suggesting this may be a read error. Because the CDR3 is missing its conserved closing phenylalanine or tryptophan, this is likely a read error. The rearrangement uses TRBV11-2 and TRBJ2-7; tentatively, D is TRBD1 (6 bases). The V end lost 1 base, the J end lost 2 bases, and 9 bases lay between the germline ends. CDR1 is SGHAT and CDR2 is FQNNGV in the germline V gene. The CDR3 is made up of 14 amino acids. CDR3 loop: CASSLVSGAYEQYL. DNA for the CDR3: TGTGCCAGCAGCTTAGTGTCAGGGGCCTACGAGCAGTACCTC.

This clonotype was seen a few times. The chain couples TRBV19 to TRBJ1-1; no clear D. Germline-derived CDR1 and CDR2 are LNHDA and SQIVND (reference sequence). The CDR3 sequence is 14 residues long. V was clipped by 4 bases and J by 4 bases, with 13 bases between them. The CDR3 DNA reads as TGTGCCAGTAGTAAACAGCCCCTGGGCACTGAAGCTTTCTTT. Its translation is CASSKQPLGTEAFF.